This TCR beta chain stems from a study of Ad26.COV2.S vaccination and SARS-CoV-2 variants. Libraries were prepared by immunoSEQ multiplex PCR; TCRdb keeps only in-frame clonotypes and omits some of them. The table shows over 400,000 clones, with around 90% occurring only once. Comment on this clone: Its specificity is unknown.

Findings of the study overall: Across vaccine and placebo recipients, the breadth of non-spike TCRs was similar. It is possible that the TCR breadth and depth analyses underestimated the total T cell responses.

Treatment defined: some 20 received Ad26.COV2.S at low or high dose, single or two shots; 5 received placebo; per-sample allocation not given. Collection of samples fell on day 63 after the first vaccine or placebo injection. V was clipped by 1 base and J by 4 bases, with 14 bases between them. This CDR3 is built from 16 residues. The germline V gene has CDR1 MNHEY and CDR2 SVGAGI. Sample: peripheral blood, taken in a trial of Ad26.COV2.S vaccine versus placebo. The genes are TRBV6-5 and TRBJ1-5, with D perhaps TRBD1 (5 bases). The clonotype was recovered from a person aged 18 to 65 who received the Ad26.COV2.S COVID-19 vaccine or a placebo. CDR3 protein: CASSYLGVGVNQPQHF. The CDR3 bases are TGTGCCAGCAGTTACTTGGGGGTAGGGGTAAATCAGCCCCAGCATTTT.